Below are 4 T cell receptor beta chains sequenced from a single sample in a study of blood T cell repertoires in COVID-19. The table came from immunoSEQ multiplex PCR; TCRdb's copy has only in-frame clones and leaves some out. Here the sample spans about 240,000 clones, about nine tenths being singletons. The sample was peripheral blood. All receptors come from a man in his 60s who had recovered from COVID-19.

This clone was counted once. CDR3 amino acids: CASSQYLGGNEKLFF. DNA of the CDR3: TGTGCCAGCAGCCAATATCTCGGAGGGAATGAAAAACTGTTTTTT. The V call is TRBV3-1 (or the pseudogene TRBV3-2), the J call TRBJ1-4; unclear D gene. V was pared by 2 bases and J by 5 bases, with 12 bases between. The CDR3 contains 15 residues. CDR1 LGHDT and CDR2 YNNKEL come from the germline V gene (reference sequence).

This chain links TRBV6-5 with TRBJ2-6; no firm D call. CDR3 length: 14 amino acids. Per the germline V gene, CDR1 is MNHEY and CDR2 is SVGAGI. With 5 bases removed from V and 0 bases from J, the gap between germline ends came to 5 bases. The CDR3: CASSPYSGANVLTF. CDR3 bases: TGTGCCAGCAGTCCCTACTCTGGGGCCAACGTCCTGACTTTC.

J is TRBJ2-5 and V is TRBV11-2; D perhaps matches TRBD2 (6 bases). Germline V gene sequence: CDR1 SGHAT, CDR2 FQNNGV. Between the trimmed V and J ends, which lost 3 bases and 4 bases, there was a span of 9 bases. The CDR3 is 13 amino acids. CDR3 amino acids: CASSFGGIETQYF. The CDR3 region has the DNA TGTGCCAGCAGCTTTGGAGGGATAGAGACCCAGTACTTC.

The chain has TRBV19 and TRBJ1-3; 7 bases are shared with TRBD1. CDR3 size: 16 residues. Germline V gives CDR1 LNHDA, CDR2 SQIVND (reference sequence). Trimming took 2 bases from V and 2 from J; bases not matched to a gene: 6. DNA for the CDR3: TGTGCCAGTAGTATACCCGACAGGGTCCCTGGAAACACCATATATTTT. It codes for CASSIPDRVPGNTIYF.